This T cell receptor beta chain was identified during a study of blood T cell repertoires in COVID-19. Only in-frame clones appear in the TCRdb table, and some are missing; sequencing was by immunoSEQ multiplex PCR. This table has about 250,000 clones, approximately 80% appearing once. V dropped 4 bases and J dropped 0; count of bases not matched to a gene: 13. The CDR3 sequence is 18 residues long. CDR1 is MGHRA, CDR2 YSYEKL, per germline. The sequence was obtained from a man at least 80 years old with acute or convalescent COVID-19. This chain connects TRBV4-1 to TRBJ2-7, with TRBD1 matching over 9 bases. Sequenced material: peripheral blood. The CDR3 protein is CASSRQPGQGRGSYEQYF. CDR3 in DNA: TGCGCCAGCAGCCGACAGCCGGGACAGGGAAGGGGCTCCTACGAGCAGTACTTC.